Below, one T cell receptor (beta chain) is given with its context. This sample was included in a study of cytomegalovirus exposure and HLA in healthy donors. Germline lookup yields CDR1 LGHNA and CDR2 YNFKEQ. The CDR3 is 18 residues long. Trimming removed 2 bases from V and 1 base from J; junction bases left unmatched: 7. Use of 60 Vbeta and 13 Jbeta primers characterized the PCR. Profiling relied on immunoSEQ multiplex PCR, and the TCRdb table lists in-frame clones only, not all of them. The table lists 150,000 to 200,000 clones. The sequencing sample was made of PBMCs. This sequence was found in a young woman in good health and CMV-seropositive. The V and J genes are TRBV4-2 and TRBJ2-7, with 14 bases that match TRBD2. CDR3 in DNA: TGTGCCAGCAGCCAATTGGGGACTAGCGGGAGATGGTCCTACGAGCAGTACTTC. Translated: CASSQLGTSGRWSYEQYF.